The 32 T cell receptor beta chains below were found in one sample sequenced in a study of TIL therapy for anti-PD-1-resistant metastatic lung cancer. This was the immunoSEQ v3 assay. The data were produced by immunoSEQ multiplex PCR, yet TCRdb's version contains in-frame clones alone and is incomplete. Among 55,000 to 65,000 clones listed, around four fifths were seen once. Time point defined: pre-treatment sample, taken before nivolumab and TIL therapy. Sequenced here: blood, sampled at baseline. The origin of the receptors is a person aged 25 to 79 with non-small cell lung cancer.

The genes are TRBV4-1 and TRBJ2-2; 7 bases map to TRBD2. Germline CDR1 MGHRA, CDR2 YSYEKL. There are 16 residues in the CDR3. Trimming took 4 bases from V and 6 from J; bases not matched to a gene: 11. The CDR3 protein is CASSRGRAGPPGELFF. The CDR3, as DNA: TGCGCCAGCAGCCGAGGGAGGGCAGGCCCCCCCGGGGAGCTGTTTTTT.

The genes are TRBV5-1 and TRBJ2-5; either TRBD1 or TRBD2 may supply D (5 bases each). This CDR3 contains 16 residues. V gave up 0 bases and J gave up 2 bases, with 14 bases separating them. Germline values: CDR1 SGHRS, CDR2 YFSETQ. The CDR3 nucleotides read TGCGCCAGCAGCTTGGAGGGACCGTCAGGGCAAGAGACCCAGTACTTC. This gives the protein CASSLEGPSGQETQYF.

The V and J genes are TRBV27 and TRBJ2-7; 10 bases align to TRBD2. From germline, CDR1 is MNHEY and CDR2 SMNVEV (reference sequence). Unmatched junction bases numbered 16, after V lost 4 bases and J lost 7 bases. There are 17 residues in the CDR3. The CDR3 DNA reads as TGTGCCAGCAGTTCTCAAAGGTCCAGCGGGGGGGGTAGAGAGCAGTACTTC. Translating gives CASSSQRSSGGGREQYF.

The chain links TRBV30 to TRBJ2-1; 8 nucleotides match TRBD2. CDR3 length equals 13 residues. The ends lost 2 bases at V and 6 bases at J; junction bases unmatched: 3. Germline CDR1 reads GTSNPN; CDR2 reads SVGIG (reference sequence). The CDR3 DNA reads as TGTGCCTGGAGTAACGGGAGGGGCAATGAGCAGTTCTTC. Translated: CAWSNGRGNEQFF. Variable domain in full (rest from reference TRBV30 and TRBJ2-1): SQTIHQWPATLVQPVGSPLSLECTVEGTSNPNLYWYRQAAGRGLQLLFYSVGIGQISSEVPQNLSASRPQDRQFILSSKKLLLSDSGFYLCAWSNGRGNEQFFGPGTRLTVL.

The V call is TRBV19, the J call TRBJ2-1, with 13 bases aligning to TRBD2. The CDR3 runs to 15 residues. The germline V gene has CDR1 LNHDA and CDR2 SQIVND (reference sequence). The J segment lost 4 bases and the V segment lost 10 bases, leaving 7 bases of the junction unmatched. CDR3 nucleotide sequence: TGTGCCACTCAACTAGCGGGAGGGAGGTACAATGAGCAGTTCTTC. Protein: CATQLAGGRYNEQFF. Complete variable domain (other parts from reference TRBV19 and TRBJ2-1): DGGITQSPKYLFRKEGQNVTLSCEQNLNHDAMYWYRQDPGQGLRLIYYSQIVNDFQKGDIAEGYSVSREKKESFPLTVTSAQKNPTAFYLCATQLAGGRYNEQFFGPGTRLTVL.

The chain's CDR3 is CASTLAGRGQQPQHF. The CDR3 DNA sequence: TGTGCCAGCACCTTAGCTGGGAGGGGGCAACAGCCCCAGCATTTT. This sequence joins TRBV28 and TRBJ1-5, with TRBD1 matching 7 bases. The CDR3 contains 15 residues. V lost 7 bases, J lost 7 bases, and 13 bases stayed unmatched. The V gene's germline CDR1 is MDHEN and CDR2 SYDVKM.

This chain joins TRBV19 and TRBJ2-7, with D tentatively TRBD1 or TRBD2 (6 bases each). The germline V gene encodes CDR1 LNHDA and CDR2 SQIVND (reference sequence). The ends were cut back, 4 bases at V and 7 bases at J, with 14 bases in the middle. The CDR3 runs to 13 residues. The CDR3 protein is CASSKEGQKEQYF. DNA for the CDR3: TGTGCCAGTAGTAAGGAGGGACAAAAGGAGCAGTACTTC.

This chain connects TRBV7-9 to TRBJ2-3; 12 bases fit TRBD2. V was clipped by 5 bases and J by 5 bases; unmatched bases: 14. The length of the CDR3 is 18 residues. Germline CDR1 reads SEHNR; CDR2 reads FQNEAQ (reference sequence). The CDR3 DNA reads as TGTGCCAGCAGCCTATGGACTAGCGGGGCCCCCTTCATAGATACGCAGTATTTT. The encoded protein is CASSLWTSGAPFIDTQYF.

Written as DNA, the CDR3 is TGTGCCAGTAGTTTGCGGGAAAACTCAGATACGCAGTATTTT. This translates into CASSLRENSDTQYF. The V call is TRBV19, the J call TRBJ2-3; tentatively, D is TRBD2 (6 bases). Per germline, CDR1 LNHDA and CDR2 SQIVND (reference sequence). Deletions cut 5 bases from V and 4 bases from J, with 13 bases between. There are 14 residues in the CDR3.

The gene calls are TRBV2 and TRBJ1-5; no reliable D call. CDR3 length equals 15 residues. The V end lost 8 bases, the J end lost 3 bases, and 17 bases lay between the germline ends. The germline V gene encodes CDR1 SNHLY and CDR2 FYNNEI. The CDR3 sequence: CASSPRAIHNQPQHF. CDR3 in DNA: TGTGCCAGCTCCCCGAGGGCGATTCACAATCAGCCCCAGCATTTT.

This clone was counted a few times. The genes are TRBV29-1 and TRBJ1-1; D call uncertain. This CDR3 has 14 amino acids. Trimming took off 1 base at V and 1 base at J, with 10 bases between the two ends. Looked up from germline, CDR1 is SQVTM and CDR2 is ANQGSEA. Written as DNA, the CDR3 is TGCAGCGTTGAAGCGAGACGGTCGAACACTGAAGCTTTCTTT. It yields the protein CSVEARRSNTEAFF.

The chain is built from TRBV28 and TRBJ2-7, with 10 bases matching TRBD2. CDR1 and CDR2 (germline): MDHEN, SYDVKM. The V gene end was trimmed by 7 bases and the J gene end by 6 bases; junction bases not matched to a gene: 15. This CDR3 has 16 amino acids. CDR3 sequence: CASTSLGTSGTGEQYF. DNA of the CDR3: TGTGCCAGCACCTCCCTGGGAACTAGCGGGACTGGCGAGCAGTACTTC.

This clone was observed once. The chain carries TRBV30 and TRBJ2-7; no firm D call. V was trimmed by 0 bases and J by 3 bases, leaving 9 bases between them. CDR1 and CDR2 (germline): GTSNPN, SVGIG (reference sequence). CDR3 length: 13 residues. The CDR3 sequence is CAWSVGPGYEQYF. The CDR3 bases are TGTGCCTGGAGTGTAGGTCCGGGCTACGAGCAGTACTTC.

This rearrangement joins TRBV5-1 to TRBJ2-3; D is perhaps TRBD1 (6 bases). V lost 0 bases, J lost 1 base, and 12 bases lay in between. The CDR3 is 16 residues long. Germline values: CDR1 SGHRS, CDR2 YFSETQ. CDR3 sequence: CASSLGGLTRTDTQYF. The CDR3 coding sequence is TGCGCCAGCAGCTTGGGGGGGCTGACTCGCACAGATACGCAGTATTTT.

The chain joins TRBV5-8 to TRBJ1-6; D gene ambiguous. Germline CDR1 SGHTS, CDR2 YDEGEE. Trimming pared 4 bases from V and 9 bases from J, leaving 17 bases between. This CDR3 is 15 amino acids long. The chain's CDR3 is CASSPIWTRGSPLHF. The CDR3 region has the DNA TGTGCCAGCAGCCCGATTTGGACCCGGGGTTCACCCCTCCACTTT.

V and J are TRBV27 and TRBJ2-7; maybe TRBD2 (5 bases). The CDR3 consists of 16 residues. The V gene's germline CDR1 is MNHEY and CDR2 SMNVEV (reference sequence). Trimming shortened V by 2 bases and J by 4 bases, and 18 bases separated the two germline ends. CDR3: CASSLISGYTFYEQYF. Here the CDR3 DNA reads TGTGCCAGCAGTTTAATATCGGGGTATACCTTTTACGAGCAGTACTTC.

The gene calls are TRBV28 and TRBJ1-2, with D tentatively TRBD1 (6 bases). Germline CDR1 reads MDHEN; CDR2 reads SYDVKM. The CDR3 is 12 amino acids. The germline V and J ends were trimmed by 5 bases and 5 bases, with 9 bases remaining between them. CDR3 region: CASSTDRYGYTF. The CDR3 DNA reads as TGTGCCAGCAGTACGGACAGATATGGCTACACCTTC.

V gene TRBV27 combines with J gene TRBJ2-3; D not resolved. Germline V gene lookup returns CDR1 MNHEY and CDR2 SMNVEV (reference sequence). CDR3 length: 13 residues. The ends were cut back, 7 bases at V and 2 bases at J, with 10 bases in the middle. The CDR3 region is CASTSWATDTQYF. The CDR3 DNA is TGTGCCAGCACCTCGTGGGCCACAGATACGCAGTATTTT.

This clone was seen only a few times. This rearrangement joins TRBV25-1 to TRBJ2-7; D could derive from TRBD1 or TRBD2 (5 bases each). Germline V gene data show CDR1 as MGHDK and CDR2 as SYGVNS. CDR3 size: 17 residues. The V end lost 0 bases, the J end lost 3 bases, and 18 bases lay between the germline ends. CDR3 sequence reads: CASSEYNWGKEDYEQYF. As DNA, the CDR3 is TGTGCCAGCAGTGAATATAATTGGGGGAAGGAAGACTACGAGCAGTACTTC.

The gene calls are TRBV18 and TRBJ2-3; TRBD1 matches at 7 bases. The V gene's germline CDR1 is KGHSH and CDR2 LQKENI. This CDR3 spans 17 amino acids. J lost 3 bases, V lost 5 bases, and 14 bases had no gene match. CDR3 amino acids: CASSFPRTGRGTDTQYF. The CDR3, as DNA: TGTGCCAGCTCATTCCCTAGGACAGGAAGGGGGACAGATACGCAGTATTTT.

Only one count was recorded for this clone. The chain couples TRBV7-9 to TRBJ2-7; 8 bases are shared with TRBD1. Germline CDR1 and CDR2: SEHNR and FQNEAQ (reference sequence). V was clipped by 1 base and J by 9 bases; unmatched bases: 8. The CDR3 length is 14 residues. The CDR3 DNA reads TGTGCCAGCAGCTTAGGGACAGGGCAGGAGAGGCAGTACTTC. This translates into CASSLGTGQERQYF. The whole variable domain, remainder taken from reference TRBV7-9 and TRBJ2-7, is DTGVSQNPRHKITKRGQNVTFRCDPISEHNRLYWYRQTLGQGPEFLTYFQNEAQLEKSRLLSDRFSAERPKGSFSTLEIQRTEQGDSAMYLCASSLGTGQERQYFGPGTRLTVT.

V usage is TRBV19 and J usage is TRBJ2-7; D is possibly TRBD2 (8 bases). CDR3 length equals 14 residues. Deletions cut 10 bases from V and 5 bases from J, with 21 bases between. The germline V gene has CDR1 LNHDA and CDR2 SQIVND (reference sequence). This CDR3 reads CATAGEGGLDEQYF. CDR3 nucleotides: TGTGCCACAGCGGGGGAAGGGGGCTTGGACGAGCAGTACTTC.

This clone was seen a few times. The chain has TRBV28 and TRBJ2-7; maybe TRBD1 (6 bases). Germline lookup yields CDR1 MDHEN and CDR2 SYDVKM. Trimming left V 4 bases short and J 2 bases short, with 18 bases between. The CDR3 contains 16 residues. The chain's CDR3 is CASSYSLLQGTYEQYF. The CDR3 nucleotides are TGTGCCAGCAGTTATTCCCTTTTACAGGGCACCTACGAGCAGTACTTC.

CDR3 sequence reads: CASSPGIPNTEAFF. DNA of the CDR3: TGTGCCAGCAGCCCTGGGATTCCGAACACTGAAGCTTTCTTT. The chain uses TRBV28 and TRBJ1-1; no reliable D call. The ends were cut back, 6 bases at V and 1 base at J, with 12 bases in the middle. Per the germline V gene, CDR1 is MDHEN and CDR2 is SYDVKM. The CDR3 runs to 14 residues.

DNA of the CDR3: TGTGCCAGCAGCCAGGGTAGAGCCGGGGAGCTGTTTTTT. Translating it yields CASSQGRAGELFF. The chain links TRBV6-5 to TRBJ2-2; a weak D match, TRBD1 (5 bases). CDR1 and CDR2 from the germline V gene are MNHEY and SVGAGI. V was trimmed by 6 bases and J by 6 bases, leaving 11 bases between them. The CDR3 covers 13 residues.

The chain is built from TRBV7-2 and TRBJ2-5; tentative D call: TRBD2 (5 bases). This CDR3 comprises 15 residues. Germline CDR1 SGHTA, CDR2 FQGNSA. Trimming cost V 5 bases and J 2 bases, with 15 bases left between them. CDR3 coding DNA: TGTGCCAGCAGCAGAGGGATCGCGGTTCAAGAGACCCAGTACTTC. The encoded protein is CASSRGIAVQETQYF.

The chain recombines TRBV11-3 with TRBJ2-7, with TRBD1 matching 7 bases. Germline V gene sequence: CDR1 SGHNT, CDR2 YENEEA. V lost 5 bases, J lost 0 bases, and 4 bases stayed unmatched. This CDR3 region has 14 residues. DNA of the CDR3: TGTGCCAGCAGCCGACAGGGTAGCTCCTACGAGCAGTACTTC. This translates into CASSRQGSSYEQYF.

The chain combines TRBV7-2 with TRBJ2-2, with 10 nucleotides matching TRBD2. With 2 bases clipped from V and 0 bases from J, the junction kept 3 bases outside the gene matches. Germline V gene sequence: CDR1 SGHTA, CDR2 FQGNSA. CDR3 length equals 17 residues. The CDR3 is CASSLRLAGANTGELFF. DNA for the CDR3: TGTGCCAGCAGCTTACGACTAGCGGGTGCGAACACCGGGGAGCTGTTTTTT.

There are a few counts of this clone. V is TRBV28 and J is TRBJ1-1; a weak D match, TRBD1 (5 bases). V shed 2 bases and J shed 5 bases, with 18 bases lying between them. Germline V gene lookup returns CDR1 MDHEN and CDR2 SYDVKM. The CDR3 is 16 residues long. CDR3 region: CASSLPLGGGSTEAFF. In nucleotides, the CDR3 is TGTGCCAGCAGTTTACCCCTTGGGGGAGGTTCGACTGAAGCTTTCTTT. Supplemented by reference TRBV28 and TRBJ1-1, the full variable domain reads DVKVTQSSRYLVKRTGEKVFLECVQDMDHENMFWYRQDPGLGLRLIYFSYDVKMKEKGDIPEGYSVSREKKERFSLILESASTNQTSMYLCASSLPLGGGSTEAFFGQGTRLTVV.

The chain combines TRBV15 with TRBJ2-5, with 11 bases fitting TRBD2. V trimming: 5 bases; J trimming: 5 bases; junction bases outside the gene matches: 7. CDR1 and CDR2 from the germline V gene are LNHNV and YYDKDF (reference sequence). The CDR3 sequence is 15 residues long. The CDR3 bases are TGTGCCACCAGCGGGACTCTAGCGGGGGGTGAGACCCAGTACTTC. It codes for CATSGTLAGGETQYF.

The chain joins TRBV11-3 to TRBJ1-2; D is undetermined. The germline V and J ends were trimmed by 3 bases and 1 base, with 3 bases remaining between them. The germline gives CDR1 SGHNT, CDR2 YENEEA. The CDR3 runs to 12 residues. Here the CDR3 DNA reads TGTGCCAGCAGCTTTAGTAACTATGGCTACACCTTC. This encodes CASSFSNYGYTF.

CDR3 bases: TGTGCCAGCAGCTTAGCGCTGACCTTCGAGACCCAGTACTTC. This gives the protein CASSLALTFETQYF. The J gene is TRBJ2-5, the V gene TRBV7-9; the D is unclear. V was clipped by 0 bases and J by 5 bases, with 10 bases between them. The CDR3 loop spans 14 amino acids. CDR1 and CDR2 from the germline V gene are SEHNR and FQNEAQ (reference sequence).